This T cell receptor beta chain emerged from a study of T cell changes during pregnancy in multiple sclerosis. TCRdb keeps only in-frame clones here, not all; method: immunoSEQ multiplex PCR. This table holds around 92,000 clones, 85% to 95% found once. The CDR3 is made up of 14 amino acids. V shed 5 bases and J shed 2 bases, with 12 bases lying between them. The germline V gene has CDR1 LNHDA and CDR2 SQIVND (reference sequence). The V call is TRBV19, the J call TRBJ1-2; D perhaps matches TRBD1 (6 bases). The TCR sequence derives from a female donor with multiple sclerosis, enrolled in a pregnancy study. The starting material was peripheral blood, obtained after pregnancy. In nucleotides, the CDR3 is TGTGCCAGTAGTCGGGGGGGCGGAAACTATGGCTACACCTTC. It translates to CASSRGGGNYGYTF.